Reported below is one T cell receptor beta chain. All the donors were Caucasian adults who lived in Nashville, Tennessee. The data derive from a study of shared clonotypes between healthy human individuals. On the study more broadly: The study enrolled two women and three men aged 18 to 49.

V dropped 3 bases and J dropped 0 bases, with 11 bases sitting between them. CDR3 size: 15 residues. Per the germline V gene, CDR1 is MNHNS and CDR2 is SASEGT. Around 30,000 T cell genomes (approximately 300 ng DNA) went into each PBMC replicate. This table comes from immunoSEQ multiplex PCR, and its TCRdb copy is limited to in-frame clones, with some not included. The sample yields 450,000 to 500,000 clones, around four fifths seen once. The J gene is TRBJ1-1, the V gene TRBV6-1; a possible D gene is TRBD1 (5 bases). This TCR derives from a woman between 40 and 55 years old in good health. Some clones in this sample may be carry-over from other donors' samples. Sequencing input: PBMCs. CDR3: CASSDQGEMNTEAFF. CDR3 in DNA: TGTGCCAGCAGTGATCAAGGGGAGATGAACACTGAAGCTTTCTTT.